The source of this T cell receptor (beta chain) is a study of shared clonotypes between healthy human individuals. General study findings and limits: Sampling used blood alone; tissue repertoires probably differ.

Data came from immunoSEQ multiplex PCR; TCRdb stores just in-frame clones and leaves some out. The table records about 680,000 clones, 73% of them present only once. Trimming removed 7 bases from V and 4 bases from J; junction bases left unmatched: 9. The CDR3 contains 14 residues. The germline V gene encodes CDR1 SEHNR and CDR2 FQNEAQ (reference sequence). Of note for this clone: As yet, its antigen is unknown.

The gene calls are TRBV7-9 and TRBJ2-7, with 8 bases aligning to TRBD2. Sequenced material: memory CD4+ T cells sorted from blood. This sample's subset: CD45RA-negative fraction. This TCR was recovered from a woman in her twenties or thirties in good health. CDR3 in amino acids: CASNTAGARYEQYF. The CDR3 DNA is TGTGCCAGCAATACAGCGGGAGCGAGGTACGAGCAGTACTTC.